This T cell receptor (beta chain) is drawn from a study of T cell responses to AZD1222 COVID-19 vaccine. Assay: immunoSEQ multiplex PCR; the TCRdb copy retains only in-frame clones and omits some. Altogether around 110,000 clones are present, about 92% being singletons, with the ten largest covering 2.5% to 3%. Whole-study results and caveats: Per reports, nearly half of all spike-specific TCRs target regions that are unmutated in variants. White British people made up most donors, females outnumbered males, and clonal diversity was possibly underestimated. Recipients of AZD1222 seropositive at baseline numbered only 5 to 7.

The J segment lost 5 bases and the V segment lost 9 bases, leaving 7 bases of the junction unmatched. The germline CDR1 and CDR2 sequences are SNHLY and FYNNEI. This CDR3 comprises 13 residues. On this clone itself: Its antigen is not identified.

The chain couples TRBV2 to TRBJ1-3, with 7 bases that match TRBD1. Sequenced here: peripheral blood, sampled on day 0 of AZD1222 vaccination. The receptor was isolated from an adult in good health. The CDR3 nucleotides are TGTGCCAGTGAAGGGACAGTTCGAAACACCATATATTTT. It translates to CASEGTVRNTIYF.